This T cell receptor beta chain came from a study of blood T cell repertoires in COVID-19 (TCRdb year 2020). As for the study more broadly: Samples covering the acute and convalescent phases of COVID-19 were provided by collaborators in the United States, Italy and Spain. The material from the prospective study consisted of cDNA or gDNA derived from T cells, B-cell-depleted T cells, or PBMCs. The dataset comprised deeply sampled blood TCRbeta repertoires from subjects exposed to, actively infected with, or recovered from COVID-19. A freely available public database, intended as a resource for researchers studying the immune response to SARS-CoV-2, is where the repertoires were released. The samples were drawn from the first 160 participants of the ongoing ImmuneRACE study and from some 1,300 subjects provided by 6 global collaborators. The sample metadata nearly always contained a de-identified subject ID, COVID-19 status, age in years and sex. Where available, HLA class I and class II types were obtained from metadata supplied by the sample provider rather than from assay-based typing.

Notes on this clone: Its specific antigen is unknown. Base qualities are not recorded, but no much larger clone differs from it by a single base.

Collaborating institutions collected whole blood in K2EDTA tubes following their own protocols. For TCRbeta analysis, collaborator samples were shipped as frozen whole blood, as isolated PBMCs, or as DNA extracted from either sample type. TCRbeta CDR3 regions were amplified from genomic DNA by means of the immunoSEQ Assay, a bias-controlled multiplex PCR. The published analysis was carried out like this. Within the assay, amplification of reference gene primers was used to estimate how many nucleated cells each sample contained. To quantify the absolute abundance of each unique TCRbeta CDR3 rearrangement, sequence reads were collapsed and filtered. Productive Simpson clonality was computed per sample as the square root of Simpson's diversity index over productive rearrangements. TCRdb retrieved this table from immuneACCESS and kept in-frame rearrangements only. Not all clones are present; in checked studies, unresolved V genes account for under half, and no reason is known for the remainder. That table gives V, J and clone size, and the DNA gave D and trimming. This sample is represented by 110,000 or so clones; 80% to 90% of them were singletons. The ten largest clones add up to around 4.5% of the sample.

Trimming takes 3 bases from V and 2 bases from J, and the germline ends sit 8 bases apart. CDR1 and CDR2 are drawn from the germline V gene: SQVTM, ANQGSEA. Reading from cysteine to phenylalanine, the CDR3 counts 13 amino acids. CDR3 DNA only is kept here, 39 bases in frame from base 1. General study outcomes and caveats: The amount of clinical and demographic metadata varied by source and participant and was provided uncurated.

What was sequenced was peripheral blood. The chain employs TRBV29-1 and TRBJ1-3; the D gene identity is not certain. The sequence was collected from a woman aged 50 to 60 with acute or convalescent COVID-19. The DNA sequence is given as TGCAGCGTTGAGGAGGGCCCTGGAAACACCATATATTTT. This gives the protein CSVEEGPGNTIYF.